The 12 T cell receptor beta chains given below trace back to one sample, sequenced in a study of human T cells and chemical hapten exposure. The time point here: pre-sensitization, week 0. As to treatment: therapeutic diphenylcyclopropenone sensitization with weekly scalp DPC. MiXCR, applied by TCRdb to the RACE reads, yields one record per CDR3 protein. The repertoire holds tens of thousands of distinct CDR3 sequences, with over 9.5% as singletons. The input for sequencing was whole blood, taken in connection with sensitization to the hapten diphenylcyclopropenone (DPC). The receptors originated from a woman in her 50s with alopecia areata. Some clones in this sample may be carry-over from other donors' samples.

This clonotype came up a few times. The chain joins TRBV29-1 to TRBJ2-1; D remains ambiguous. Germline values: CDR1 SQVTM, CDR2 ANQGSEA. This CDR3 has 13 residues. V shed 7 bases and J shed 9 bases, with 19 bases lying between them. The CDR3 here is CSGSGPHGREQFF. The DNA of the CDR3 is TGCAGCGGATCGGGCCCCCACGGGCGTGAGCAGTTCTTC.

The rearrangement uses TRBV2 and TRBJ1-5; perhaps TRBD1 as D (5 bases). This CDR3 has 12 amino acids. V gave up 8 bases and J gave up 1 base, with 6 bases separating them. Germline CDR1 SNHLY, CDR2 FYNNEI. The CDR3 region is CASGASNQPQHF. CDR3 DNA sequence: TGTGCCAGCGGGGCAAGCAATCAGCCCCAGCATTTT.

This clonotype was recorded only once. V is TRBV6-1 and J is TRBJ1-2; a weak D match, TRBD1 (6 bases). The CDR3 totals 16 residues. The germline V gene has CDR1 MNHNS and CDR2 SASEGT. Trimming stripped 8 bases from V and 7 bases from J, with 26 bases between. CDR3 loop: CASSKGGAGMESGYTF. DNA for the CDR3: TGTGCCAGCTCCAAAGGGGGAGCAGGGATGGAAAGTGGCTACACCTTC.

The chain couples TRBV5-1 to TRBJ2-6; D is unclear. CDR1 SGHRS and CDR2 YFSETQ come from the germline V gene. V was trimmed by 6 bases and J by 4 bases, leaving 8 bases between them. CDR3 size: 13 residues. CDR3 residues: CASTETGANVLTF. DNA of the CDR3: TGCGCCAGCACCGAGACAGGGGCCAACGTCCTGACTTTC. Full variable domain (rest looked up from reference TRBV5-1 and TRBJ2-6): KAGVTQTPRYLIKTRGQQVTLSCSPISGHRSVSWYQQTPGQGLQFLFEYFSETQRNKGNFPGRFSGRQFSNSRSEMNVSTLELGDSALYLCASTETGANVLTFGAGSRLTVL.

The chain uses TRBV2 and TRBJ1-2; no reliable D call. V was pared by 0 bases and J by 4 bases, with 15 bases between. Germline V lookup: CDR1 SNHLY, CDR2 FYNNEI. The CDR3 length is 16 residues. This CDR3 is CASSEALQRAVYGYTF. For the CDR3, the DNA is TGTGCCAGCAGTGAAGCGCTTCAGAGGGCTGTCTATGGCTACACCTTC.

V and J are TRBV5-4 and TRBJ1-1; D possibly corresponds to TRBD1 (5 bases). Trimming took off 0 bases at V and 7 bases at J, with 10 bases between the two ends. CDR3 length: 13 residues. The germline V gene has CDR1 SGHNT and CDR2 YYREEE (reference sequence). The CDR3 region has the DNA TGTGCCAGCAGCTTGGCGGGGGGTCGTGAAGCTTTCTTT. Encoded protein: CASSLAGGREAFF.

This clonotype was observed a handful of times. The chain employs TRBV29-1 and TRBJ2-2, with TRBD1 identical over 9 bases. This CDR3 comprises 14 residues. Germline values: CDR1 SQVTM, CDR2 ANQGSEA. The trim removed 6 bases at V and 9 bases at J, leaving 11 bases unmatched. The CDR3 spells CSVKPGQGSRELFF. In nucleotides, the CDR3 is TGCAGCGTAAAACCGGGACAGGGAAGCCGGGAGCTGTTTTTT.

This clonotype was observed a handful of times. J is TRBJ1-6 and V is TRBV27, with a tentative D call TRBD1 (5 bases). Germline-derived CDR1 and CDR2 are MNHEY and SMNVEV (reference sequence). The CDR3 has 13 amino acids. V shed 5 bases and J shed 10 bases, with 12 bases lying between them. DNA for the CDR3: TGTGCCAGCAGTCGGGACTCAGAATCACCCCTCCACTTT. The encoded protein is CASSRDSESPLHF.

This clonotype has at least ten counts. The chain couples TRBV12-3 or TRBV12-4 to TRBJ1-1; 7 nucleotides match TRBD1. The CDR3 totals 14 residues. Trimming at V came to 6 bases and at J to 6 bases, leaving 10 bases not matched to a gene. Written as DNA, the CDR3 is TGTGCCAGCAGCTCTGCCGACAGGGAGGCTGAAGCTTTCTTT. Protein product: CASSSADREAEAFF.

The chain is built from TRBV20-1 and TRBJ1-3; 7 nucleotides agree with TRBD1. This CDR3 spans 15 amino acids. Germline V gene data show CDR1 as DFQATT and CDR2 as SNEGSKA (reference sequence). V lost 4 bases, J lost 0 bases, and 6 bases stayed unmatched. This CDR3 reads CSATTGASSGNTIYF. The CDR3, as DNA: TGCAGTGCTACTACAGGGGCCTCCTCTGGAAACACCATATATTTT.

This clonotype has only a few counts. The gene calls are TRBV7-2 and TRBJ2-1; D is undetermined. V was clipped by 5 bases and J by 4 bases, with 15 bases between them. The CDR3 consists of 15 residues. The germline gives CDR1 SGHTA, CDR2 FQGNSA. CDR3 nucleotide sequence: TGTGCCAGCAGCCTCGCCTCTCTCGGATACAATGAGCAGTTCTTC. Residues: CASSLASLGYNEQFF. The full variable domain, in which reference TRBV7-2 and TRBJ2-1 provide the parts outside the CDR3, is GAGVSQSPSNKVTEKGKDVELRCDPISGHTALYWYRQSLGQGLEFLIYFQGNSAPDKSGLPSDRFSAERTGGSVSTLTIQRTQQEDSAVYLCASSLASLGYNEQFFGPGTRLTVL.

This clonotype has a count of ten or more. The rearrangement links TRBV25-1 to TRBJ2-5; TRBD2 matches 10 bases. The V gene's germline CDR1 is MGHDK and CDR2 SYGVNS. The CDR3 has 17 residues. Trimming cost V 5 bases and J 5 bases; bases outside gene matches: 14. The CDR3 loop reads CASSPPGLAIGAETQYF. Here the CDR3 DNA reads TGTGCCAGCAGTCCTCCGGGACTAGCGATCGGGGCCGAGACCCAGTACTTC.